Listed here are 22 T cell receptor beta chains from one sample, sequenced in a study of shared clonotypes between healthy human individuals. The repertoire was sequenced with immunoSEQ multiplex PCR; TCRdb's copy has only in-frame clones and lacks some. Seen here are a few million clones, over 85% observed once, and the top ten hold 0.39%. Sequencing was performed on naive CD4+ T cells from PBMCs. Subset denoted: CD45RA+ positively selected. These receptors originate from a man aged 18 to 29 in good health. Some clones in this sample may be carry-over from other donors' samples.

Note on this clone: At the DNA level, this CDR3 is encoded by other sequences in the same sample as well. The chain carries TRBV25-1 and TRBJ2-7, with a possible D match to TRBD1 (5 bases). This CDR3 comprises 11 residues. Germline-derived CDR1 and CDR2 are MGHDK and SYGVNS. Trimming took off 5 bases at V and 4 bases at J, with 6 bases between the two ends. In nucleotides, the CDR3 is TGTGCCAGCAGTAGGGGTTACGAGCAGTACTTC. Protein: CASSRGYEQYF.

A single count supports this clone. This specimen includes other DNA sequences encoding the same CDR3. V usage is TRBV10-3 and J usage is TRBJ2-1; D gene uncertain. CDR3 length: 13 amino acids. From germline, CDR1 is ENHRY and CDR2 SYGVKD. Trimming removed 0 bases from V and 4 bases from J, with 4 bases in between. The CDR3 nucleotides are TGTGCCATCAGTGAGTCTGGGTACAATGAGCAGTTCTTC. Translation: CAISESGYNEQFF.

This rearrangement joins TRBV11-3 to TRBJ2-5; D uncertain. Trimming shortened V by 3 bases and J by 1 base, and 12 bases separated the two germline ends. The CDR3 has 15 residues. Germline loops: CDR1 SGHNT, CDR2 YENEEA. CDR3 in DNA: TGTGCCAGCAGCTTGGGTCGGGCGAGCCAAGAGACCCAGTACTTC. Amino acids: CASSLGRASQETQYF.

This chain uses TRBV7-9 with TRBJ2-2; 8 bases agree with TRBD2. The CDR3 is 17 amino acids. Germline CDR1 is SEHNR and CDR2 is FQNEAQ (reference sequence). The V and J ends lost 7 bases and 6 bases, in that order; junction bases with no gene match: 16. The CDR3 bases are TGTGCCAGCATCACCGGTGTCCGGGAGGGCCAACCCGGGGAGCTGTTTTTT. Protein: CASITGVREGQPGELFF.

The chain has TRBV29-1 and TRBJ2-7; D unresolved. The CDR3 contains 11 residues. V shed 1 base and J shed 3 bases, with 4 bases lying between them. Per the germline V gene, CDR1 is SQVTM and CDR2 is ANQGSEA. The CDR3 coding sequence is TGCAGCGTTGAAGGCGTCTACGAGCAGTACTTC. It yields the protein CSVEGVYEQYF.

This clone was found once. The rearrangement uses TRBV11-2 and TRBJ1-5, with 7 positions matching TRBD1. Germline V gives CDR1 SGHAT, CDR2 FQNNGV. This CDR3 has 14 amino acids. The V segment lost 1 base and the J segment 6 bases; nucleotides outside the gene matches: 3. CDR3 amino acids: CASSLVAGGQPQHF. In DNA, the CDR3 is TGTGCCAGCAGCTTAGTTGCAGGGGGTCAGCCCCAGCATTTT.

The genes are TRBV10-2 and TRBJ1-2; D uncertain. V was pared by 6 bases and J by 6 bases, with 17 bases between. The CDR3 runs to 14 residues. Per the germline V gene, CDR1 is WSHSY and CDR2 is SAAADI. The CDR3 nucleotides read TGCGCCAGCAGGGACGTCAACAAGGCTAATGGCTACACCTTC. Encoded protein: CASRDVNKANGYTF.

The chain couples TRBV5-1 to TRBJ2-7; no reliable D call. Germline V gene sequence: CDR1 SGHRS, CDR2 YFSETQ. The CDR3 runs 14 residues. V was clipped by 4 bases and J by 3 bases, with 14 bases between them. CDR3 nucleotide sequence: TGCGCCAGCAGCCCCGAAACAGTAATCTACGAGCAGTACTTC. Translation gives CASSPETVIYEQYF. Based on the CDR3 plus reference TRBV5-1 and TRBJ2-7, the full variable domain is KAGVTQTPRYLIKTRGQQVTLSCSPISGHRSVSWYQQTPGQGLQFLFEYFSETQRNKGNFPGRFSGRQFSNSRSEMNVSTLELGDSALYLCASSPETVIYEQYFGPGTRLTVT.

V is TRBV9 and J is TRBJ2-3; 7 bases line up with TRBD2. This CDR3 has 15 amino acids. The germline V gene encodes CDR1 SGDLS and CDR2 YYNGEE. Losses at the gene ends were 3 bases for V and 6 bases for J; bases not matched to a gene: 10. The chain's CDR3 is CASSARLAPGDTQYF. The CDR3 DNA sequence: TGTGCCAGCAGCGCCAGACTAGCACCTGGGGATACGCAGTATTTT.

Written as DNA, the CDR3 is TGTGCCAGCAGCTTCCGACAGGGACAGCGGGAGACCCAGTACTTC. This sequence encodes CASSFRQGQRETQYF. The chain combines TRBV7-3 with TRBJ2-5; TRBD1 matches at 7 bases. V gave up 3 bases and J gave up 5 bases; unmatched junction bases: 9. The CDR3 runs to 15 residues. CDR1 is SGHTA, CDR2 FQGTGA, per germline.

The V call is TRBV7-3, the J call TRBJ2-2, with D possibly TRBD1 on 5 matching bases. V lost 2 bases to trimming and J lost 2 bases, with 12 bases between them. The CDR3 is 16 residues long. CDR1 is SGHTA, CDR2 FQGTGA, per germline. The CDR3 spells CASSLFGHPNTGELFF. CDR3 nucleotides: TGTGCCAGCAGCTTATTTGGACATCCTAACACCGGGGAGCTGTTTTTT.

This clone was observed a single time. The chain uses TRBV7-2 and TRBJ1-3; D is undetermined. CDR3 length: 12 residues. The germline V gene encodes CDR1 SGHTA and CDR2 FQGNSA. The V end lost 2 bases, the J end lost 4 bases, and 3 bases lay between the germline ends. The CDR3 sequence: CASSLHGNTIYF. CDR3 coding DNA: TGTGCCAGCAGCTTACACGGAAACACCATATATTTT.

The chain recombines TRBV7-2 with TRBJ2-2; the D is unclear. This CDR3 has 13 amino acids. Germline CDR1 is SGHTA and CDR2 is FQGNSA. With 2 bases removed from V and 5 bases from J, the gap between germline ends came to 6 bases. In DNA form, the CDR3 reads TGTGCCAGCAGCTTACGGATAACCGGGGAGCTGTTTTTT. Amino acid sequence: CASSLRITGELFF.

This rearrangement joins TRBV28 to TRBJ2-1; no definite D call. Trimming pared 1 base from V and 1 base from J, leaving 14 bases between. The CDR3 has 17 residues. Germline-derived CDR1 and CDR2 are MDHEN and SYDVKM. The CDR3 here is CASSLSPVGASYNEQFF. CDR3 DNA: TGTGCCAGCAGTTTATCCCCCGTCGGCGCGTCCTACAATGAGCAGTTCTTC.

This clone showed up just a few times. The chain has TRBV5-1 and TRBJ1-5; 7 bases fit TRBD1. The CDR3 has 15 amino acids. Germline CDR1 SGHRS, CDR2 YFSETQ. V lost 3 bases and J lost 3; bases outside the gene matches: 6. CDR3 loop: CASSSTGAFNQPQHF. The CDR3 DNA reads TGCGCCAGCAGCTCAACAGGGGCTTTCAATCAGCCCCAGCATTTT.

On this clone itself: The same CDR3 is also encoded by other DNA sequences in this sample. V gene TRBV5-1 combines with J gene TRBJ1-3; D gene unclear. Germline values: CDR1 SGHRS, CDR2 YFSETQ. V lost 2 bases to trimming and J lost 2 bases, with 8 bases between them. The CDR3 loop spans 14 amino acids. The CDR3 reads CASSFGQAGNTIYF. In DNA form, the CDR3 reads TGCGCCAGCAGCTTTGGCCAAGCTGGAAACACCATATATTTT.

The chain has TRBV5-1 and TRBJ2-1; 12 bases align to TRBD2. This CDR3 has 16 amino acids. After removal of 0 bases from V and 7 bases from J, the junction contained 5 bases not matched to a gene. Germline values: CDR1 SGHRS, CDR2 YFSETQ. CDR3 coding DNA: TGCGCCAGCAGCTTGGCTTCTAGCGGGAGGGGTAATGAGCAGTTCTTC. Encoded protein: CASSLASSGRGNEQFF.

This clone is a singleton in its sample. The CDR3 DNA follows: TGTGCCAGCAGTTTGGCTAGTCACAATGAGCAGTTCTTC. This sequence encodes CASSLASHNEQFF. This chain uses TRBV28 with TRBJ2-1, with unresolved D. Germline CDR1 reads MDHEN; CDR2 reads SYDVKM. The germline V and J ends were trimmed by 3 bases and 5 bases, with 8 bases remaining between them. This CDR3 region has 13 residues. The variable domain in full, with the rest retrieved from reference TRBV28 and TRBJ2-1, is DVKVTQSSRYLVKRTGEKVFLECVQDMDHENMFWYRQDPGLGLRLIYFSYDVKMKEKGDIPEGYSVSREKKERFSLILESASTNQTSMYLCASSLASHNEQFFGPGTRLTVL.

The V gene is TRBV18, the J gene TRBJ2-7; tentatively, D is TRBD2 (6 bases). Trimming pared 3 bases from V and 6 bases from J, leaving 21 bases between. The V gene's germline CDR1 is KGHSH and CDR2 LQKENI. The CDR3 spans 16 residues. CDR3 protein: CASSPLQMGTEGEQYF. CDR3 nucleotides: TGTGCCAGCTCACCGCTCCAAATGGGGACTGAAGGCGAGCAGTACTTC.

The CDR3 is CSVHKQVRRTEAFF. The CDR3 region has the DNA TGCAGCGTTCACAAACAGGTGCGGCGCACTGAAGCTTTCTTT. The chain is built from TRBV29-1 and TRBJ1-1; weak D call: TRBD1 (5 bases). Germline V lookup: CDR1 SQVTM, CDR2 ANQGSEA. The CDR3 has 14 amino acids. With 5 bases removed from V and 4 bases from J, the gap between germline ends came to 17 bases.

CDR3 sequence: CASSPFGAGGVVEQYF. The CDR3 DNA reads TGTGCCAGCTCACCATTTGGGGCGGGAGGGGTTGTCGAGCAGTACTTC. The chain combines TRBV18 with TRBJ2-7, with TRBD2 identical over 9 bases. J gave up 6 bases and V 2 bases, and 11 bases lay outside the gene matches. CDR3 length equals 16 residues. From germline, CDR1 is KGHSH and CDR2 LQKENI.

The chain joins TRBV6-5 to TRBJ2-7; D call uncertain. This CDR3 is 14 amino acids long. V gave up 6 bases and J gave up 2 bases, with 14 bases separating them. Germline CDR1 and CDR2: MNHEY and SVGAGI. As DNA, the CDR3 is TGTGCCAGCAGACCAGGAACTGTAGCCTACGAGCAGTACTTC. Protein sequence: CASRPGTVAYEQYF.